This entry features one T cell receptor beta chain sequence. Germline loops: CDR1 MNHEY, CDR2 SVGAGI. V lost 2 bases and J lost 3, with 14 bases in between. The CDR3 is 15 residues long. The sample belongs to a study of shared clonotypes between healthy human individuals. The method was immunoSEQ multiplex PCR; TCRdb's version includes in-frame clones alone and lacks a portion of them. The sample has 1.6 million or so clones; 98% are singletons. The V gene is TRBV6-5, the J gene TRBJ2-7, with a weak D call TRBD1 (8 bases). The receptor comes from a man aged 25 to 40 in good health. The sequenced sample was naive CD4+ T cells sorted from blood. Subset in this sample: CD45RA+ positively selected. This CDR3 reads CASSYGQGGGYEQYF. In DNA form, the CDR3 reads TGTGCCAGCAGTTACGGACAGGGAGGGGGCTACGAGCAGTACTTC.